This record concerns one T cell receptor (beta chain) sequence. No antigen is known for it. The researchers produced TCR beta cDNA from around 500 ng total RNA with a constant-region primer. What produced the TCR beta libraries was three nested multiplex PCR rounds using slightly modified ARM-PCR. In the first two PCR rounds, TRBV1-TRBV30 forward primers were paired with a C-beta reverse primer, and each round lasted roughly 9 cycles. TCRdb reprocessed the multiplex PCR reads with MiXCR, giving one entry per CDR3 protein. The sample lists 320,000 or so distinct CDR3 sequences; 65% were seen once. This record comes from a study of tumor-infiltrating lymphocytes in primary liver carcinoma. Points from the study as a whole: CD4+ and CD8+ repertoires could not be compared in these unsorted bulk samples.

In germline, CDR1 is PRHDT, CDR2 FYEKMQ (reference sequence). The CDR3 totals 13 residues. The V end was cut by 7 bases, the J end by 9 bases, with 16 bases between. RNA was extracted from whole blood without cell sorting, alongside germline DNA. Sequenced sample: peripheral blood. J is TRBJ2-1 and V is TRBV13; no clear D. This receptor was identified in a man aged 35 to 55 with primary liver carcinoma and hepatitis B virus infection. As DNA, the CDR3 is TGTGCCAGCACCCGTCTGATTAGGACTGAGCAGTTCTTC. It yields the protein CASTRLIRTEQFF.